A single sample is the source of the 29 T cell receptor beta chains below, sequenced in a study of neurological immune-mediated disorders. TCRdb recomputed calls from the 5' RACE reads with MiXCR, one row per CDR3 protein. The table records fewer than 20,000 distinct CDR3 sequences, about 10% of them present only once. Sequencing was performed on CD8+ T cells from blood. These receptors were collected from a man aged 50-60 years in good health.

This clonotype was seen ten or more times. The rearrangement uses TRBV6-1 and TRBJ1-5, with 7 bases that match TRBD1. Germline CDR1 MNHNS, CDR2 SASEGT. The CDR3 totals 16 residues. J was trimmed by 5 bases and V by 1 base; bases with no gene match: 8. In DNA, the CDR3 is TGTGCCAGCAGTGAAGTGGTAAGGGGGCTTGATCAGCCCCAGCATTTT. It yields the protein CASSEVVRGLDQPQHF.

The V gene is TRBV20-1, the J gene TRBJ2-7, with D perhaps TRBD2 (7 bases). CDR3 size: 13 residues. The V gene lost 3 bases and the J gene lost 4 bases, with 13 bases spanning the gap. Germline-derived CDR1 and CDR2 are DFQATT and SNEGSKA (reference sequence). The CDR3 coding sequence is TGCAGTGCTAGTAGTGGGGGGGCTTACGAGCAGTACTTC. It yields the protein CSASSGGAYEQYF.

The V and J genes are TRBV11-2 and TRBJ2-1; no definite D call. The V and J ends lost 5 bases and 10 bases respectively, with 12 bases between them. Germline V CDR1 and CDR2: SGHAT, FQNNGV. CDR3 length: 12 residues. This CDR3 reads CASSLDPGEQFF. CDR3 coding DNA: TGTGCCAGCAGCCTCGACCCAGGAGAGCAGTTCTTC.

This clonotype appeared many times. The chain employs TRBV6-6 and TRBJ2-5; 9 positions agree with TRBD2. CDR1 is MNHNY, CDR2 SVGAGI, per germline (reference sequence). CDR3 length: 18 amino acids. J gave up 5 bases and V 6 bases, and 19 bases lay outside the gene matches. CDR3: CASSLRGAGGRSGETQYF. CDR3 coding DNA: TGTGCCAGCAGCCTCCGGGGAGCGGGAGGCCGAAGTGGGGAGACCCAGTACTTC.

This clonotype was seen many times. The chain combines TRBV6-6 with TRBJ2-3; 9 positions agree with TRBD2. Trimming took 4 bases from V and 4 from J; bases not matched to a gene: 3. The CDR3 covers 14 residues. Germline lookup yields CDR1 MNHNY and CDR2 SVGAGI (reference sequence). CDR3 in amino acids: CASSLAGEADTQYF. In nucleotides, the CDR3 is TGTGCCAGCAGTTTAGCGGGGGAGGCAGATACGCAGTATTTT.

Ten or more counts support this clonotype. J is TRBJ2-1 and V is TRBV2, with D unclear. This CDR3 is built from 13 residues. Trimming left V 0 bases short and J 8 bases short, with 8 bases between. Germline V gene data show CDR1 as SNHLY and CDR2 as FYNNEI. This CDR3 reads CASSEAEDDEQFF. In DNA, the CDR3 is TGTGCCAGCAGTGAAGCGGAAGACGATGAGCAGTTCTTC.

This clonotype was recorded many times. V gene TRBV20-1 combines with J gene TRBJ2-1; 8 bases are a match to TRBD2. CDR1 and CDR2 from the germline V gene are DFQATT and SNEGSKA (reference sequence). The CDR3 has 15 amino acids. V was clipped by 3 bases and J by 7 bases; unmatched bases: 11. This chain's CDR3 is CSASGKRELVNEQFF. The CDR3 DNA is TGCAGTGCTAGCGGCAAGCGGGAGTTGGTAAATGAGCAGTTCTTC.

The chain combines TRBV10-3 with TRBJ2-3, with 10 bases fitting TRBD2. CDR1 is ENHRY and CDR2 is SYGVKD in the germline V gene. V lost 7 bases and J lost 1; bases outside the gene matches: 11. The CDR3 totals 17 residues. The CDR3 DNA follows: TGTGCCATCACCAGCGAGGCTAGCGGGAGAGGCACAGATACGCAGTATTTT. Its translation: CAITSEASGRGTDTQYF.

This clonotype was recorded at least ten times. This chain joins TRBV7-2 and TRBJ2-3; possible D gene TRBD2, 6 bases. The V gene's germline CDR1 is SGHTA and CDR2 FQGNSA. Trimming stripped 4 bases from V and 3 bases from J, with 11 bases between. The CDR3 covers 14 residues. As DNA, the CDR3 is TGTGCCAGCAGCTCCTACAGCGGGACAGATACGCAGTATTTT. Translation: CASSSYSGTDTQYF.

This clonotype has ten or more counts. The chain is built from TRBV4-2 and TRBJ2-7, with 9 positions matching TRBD1. The V gene end was trimmed by 0 bases and the J gene end by 1 base; junction bases not matched to a gene: 4. CDR3 size: 16 residues. The germline gives CDR1 LGHNA, CDR2 YNFKEQ. CDR3 sequence: CASSQDRDRASYEQYF. CDR3 DNA: TGTGCCAGCAGCCAAGATAGGGACAGGGCTTCCTACGAGCAGTACTTC.

The sample holds many counts of this clonotype. The gene calls are TRBV5-1 and TRBJ2-1; 9 bases are a match to TRBD2. The CDR3 is 15 residues long. In germline, CDR1 is SGHRS, CDR2 YFSETQ. J lost 8 bases, V lost 0 bases, and 6 bases had no gene match. CDR3 nucleotides: TGCGCCAGCAGCTTGGGACTAGCGGCTTGGGATGAGCAGTTCTTC. It codes for CASSLGLAAWDEQFF.

This clonotype showed up many times. V and J are TRBV28 and TRBJ2-3; 14 bases line up with TRBD2. The CDR3 covers 17 residues. V was pared by 5 bases and J by 0 bases, with 4 bases of the junction left unmatched. Germline assignment: CDR1 MDHEN and CDR2 SYDVKM. For the CDR3, the DNA is TGTGCCAGCAGTCCGGGACTAGCGGGGGCTAGCACAGATACGCAGTATTTT. It is translated as CASSPGLAGASTDTQYF.

Many counts were recorded for this clonotype. The chain uses TRBV7-2 and TRBJ2-2, with 8 bases matching TRBD2. This CDR3 region has 17 residues. V lost 5 bases and J lost 5; bases outside the gene matches: 13. From germline, CDR1 is SGHTA and CDR2 FQGNSA. In DNA form, the CDR3 reads TGTGCCAGCAGCCTCTCCATAGCGGGACCGGTGACCGGGGAGCTGTTTTTT. It is translated as CASSLSIAGPVTGELFF.

This clonotype has a count of ten or more. The V and J genes are TRBV14 and TRBJ2-7, with TRBD2 identical over 7 bases. V was pared by 6 bases and J by 3 bases, with 8 bases of the junction left unmatched. Germline loops: CDR1 SGHDN, CDR2 FVKESK. CDR3 length equals 14 residues. The DNA for the CDR3 is TGTGCCAGCAGGGGTAGCGGGTTGGGCTACGAGCAGTACTTC. Protein product: CASRGSGLGYEQYF.

At least ten counts were recorded for this clonotype. The CDR3 nucleotides read TGTGCCAGCAGCTACCCTGCAAGAGGGCCTGTTGACGAGCAGTACTTC. It translates to CASSYPARGPVDEQYF. The chain employs TRBV11-2 and TRBJ2-7; a weak D match, TRBD2 (5 bases). In germline, CDR1 is SGHAT, CDR2 FQNNGV. This CDR3 is 16 amino acids long. Trimming took off 4 bases at V and 5 bases at J, with 21 bases between the two ends.

This clonotype was seen at least ten times. The chain employs TRBV28 and TRBJ2-7, with 11 bases matching TRBD1. Germline V gene sequence: CDR1 MDHEN, CDR2 SYDVKM. The CDR3 totals 15 residues. The V segment lost 5 bases and the J segment 9 bases; nucleotides outside the gene matches: 12. The CDR3 DNA reads TGTGCCAGCAGTACCACCGGGACAGGGGGTCCCGTGCAGTACTTC. Amino acids: CASSTTGTGGPVQYF.

This clonotype occurred many times. CDR3 sequence: CASSLASWSTDTQYF. DNA of the CDR3: TGTGCCAGCAGCTTAGCGTCTTGGAGCACAGATACGCAGTATTTT. This sequence joins TRBV7-9 and TRBJ2-3; D is uncertain. The CDR3 spans 15 residues. Looked up from germline, CDR1 is SEHNR and CDR2 is FQNEAQ (reference sequence). Deletions cut 0 bases from V and 0 bases from J, with 7 bases between.

This clonotype was recorded many times. The chain links TRBV3-1 to TRBJ1-2, with 8 bases aligning to TRBD1. The V gene end was trimmed by 4 bases and the J gene end by 4 bases; junction bases not matched to a gene: 11. The CDR3 is made up of 16 amino acids. Germline V gene data show CDR1 as LGHDT and CDR2 as YNNKEL (reference sequence). CDR3 residues: CASSPAGDRGGYGYTF. DNA of the CDR3: TGTGCCAGCAGCCCAGCCGGAGACAGGGGCGGCTATGGCTACACCTTC.

At least ten counts were recorded for this clonotype. V usage is TRBV7-8 and J usage is TRBJ2-7, with D uncertain. The CDR3 extends over 12 amino acids. CDR1 and CDR2 from the germline V gene are SGHVS and FQNEAQ. Deletions cut 5 bases from V and 5 bases from J, with 10 bases between. This CDR3 is CASSPEANEQYF. Written as DNA, the CDR3 is TGTGCCAGCAGCCCGGAAGCCAACGAGCAGTACTTC.

This clonotype occurred many times. The gene calls are TRBV6-6 and TRBJ2-7; D unresolved. Trimming took off 2 bases at V and 6 bases at J, with 20 bases between the two ends. This CDR3 contains 16 residues. The germline V gene has CDR1 MNHNY and CDR2 SVGAGI (reference sequence). The CDR3 sequence is CASSYAPTRVNGEQYF. For the CDR3, the DNA is TGTGCCAGCAGTTACGCCCCGACAAGGGTTAACGGCGAGCAGTACTTC.

By share, this clonotype counts as medium-sized. V and J are TRBV20-1 and TRBJ1-1; the match to TRBD1 covers 9 bases. The V gene's germline CDR1 is DFQATT and CDR2 SNEGSKA (reference sequence). Germline trimming cut 4 bases from V and 4 bases from J; bases unmatched to any gene: 7. The CDR3 has 14 amino acids. The CDR3 coding sequence is TGCAGTGCTACCTGGGGACAGGGAGTCACTGAAGCTTTCTTT. Residues: CSATWGQGVTEAFF.

This chain connects TRBV6-2 or TRBV6-3 to TRBJ2-1; a weak D match, TRBD1 (6 bases). Germline CDR1 MNHEY, CDR2 SVGEGT. V dropped 7 bases and J dropped 10 bases, with 14 bases sitting between them. The CDR3 runs to 12 residues. As DNA, the CDR3 is TGTGCCAGCACCTTACAGGGTCGGGAGCAGTTCTTC. It encodes CASTLQGREQFF.

This clonotype was detected ten times or more. This chain uses TRBV4-2 with TRBJ2-7, with 7 bases identical to TRBD1. Germline CDR1 reads LGHNA; CDR2 reads YNFKEQ. J gave up 0 bases and V 4 bases, and 6 bases lay outside the gene matches. This CDR3 contains 15 residues. The CDR3 loop is CASSPGTVASYEQYF. As DNA, the CDR3 is TGTGCCAGCAGCCCCGGGACAGTCGCCTCCTACGAGCAGTACTTC.

This clonotype has at least ten counts. V usage is TRBV15 and J usage is TRBJ2-1; 9 nucleotides match TRBD2. Per the germline V gene, CDR1 is LNHNV and CDR2 is YYDKDF (reference sequence). There are 17 residues in the CDR3. J was trimmed by 8 bases and V by 1 base; bases with no gene match: 12. CDR3 sequence reads: CATSRVGSSGMMDEQFF. The CDR3 DNA reads as TGTGCCACCAGCAGAGTAGGGTCTAGCGGGATGATGGATGAGCAGTTCTTC.

This clonotype was counted many times. The chain employs TRBV7-9 and TRBJ2-7; 9 bases are shared with TRBD1. V lost 4 bases and J lost 7; bases outside the gene matches: 11. Per the germline V gene, CDR1 is SEHNR and CDR2 is FQNEAQ (reference sequence). This CDR3 has 15 residues. CDR3 DNA sequence: TGTGCCAGCAGCTCCCTCCGACAGGGGGAAGGAGAGCAGTACTTC. Its translation: CASSSLRQGEGEQYF.

This clonotype was recorded at least ten times. The chain combines TRBV29-1 with TRBJ2-3; 13 bases align to TRBD2. CDR1 is SQVTM and CDR2 is ANQGSEA in the germline V gene. V was pared by 5 bases and J by 4 bases, with 18 bases of the junction left unmatched. The CDR3 extends over 19 amino acids. Written as DNA, the CDR3 is TGCAGCGTTCTCTCCTCTCTTGGGACTAGCGGGAACGGTGCAGATACGCAGTATTTT. It codes for CSVLSSLGTSGNGADTQYF.

This clonotype has ten or more counts. The genes are TRBV27 and TRBJ1-2, with TRBD1 identical over 9 bases. CDR3 length equals 15 residues. CDR1 MNHEY and CDR2 SMNVEV come from the germline V gene (reference sequence). The junction had 4 bases not matched to a gene; V was cut back by 1 base and J by 4 bases. The CDR3 bases are TGTGCCAGCAGTTTATTAACAGGGGGCTCCTATGGCTACACCTTC. This codes for CASSLLTGGSYGYTF.

This clonotype was picked up many times. V is TRBV20-1 and J is TRBJ2-1; maybe TRBD2 (5 bases). Germline V gene lookup returns CDR1 DFQATT and CDR2 SNEGSKA (reference sequence). V shed 6 bases and J shed 3 bases, with 12 bases lying between them. This CDR3 comprises 13 residues. CDR3 region: CSAKLRGYNEQFF. DNA for the CDR3: TGCAGTGCCAAACTCCGGGGCTACAATGAGCAGTTCTTC.

In its sample, this clonotype was seen many times. The chain has TRBV18 and TRBJ2-1; the D is unclear. CDR1 and CDR2 from the germline V gene are KGHSH and LQKENI. V was clipped by 0 bases and J by 8 bases, with 8 bases between them. CDR3 length: 13 amino acids. This CDR3 reads CASSPPERDEQFF. The CDR3 bases are TGTGCCAGCTCACCACCGGAGCGAGATGAGCAGTTCTTC.